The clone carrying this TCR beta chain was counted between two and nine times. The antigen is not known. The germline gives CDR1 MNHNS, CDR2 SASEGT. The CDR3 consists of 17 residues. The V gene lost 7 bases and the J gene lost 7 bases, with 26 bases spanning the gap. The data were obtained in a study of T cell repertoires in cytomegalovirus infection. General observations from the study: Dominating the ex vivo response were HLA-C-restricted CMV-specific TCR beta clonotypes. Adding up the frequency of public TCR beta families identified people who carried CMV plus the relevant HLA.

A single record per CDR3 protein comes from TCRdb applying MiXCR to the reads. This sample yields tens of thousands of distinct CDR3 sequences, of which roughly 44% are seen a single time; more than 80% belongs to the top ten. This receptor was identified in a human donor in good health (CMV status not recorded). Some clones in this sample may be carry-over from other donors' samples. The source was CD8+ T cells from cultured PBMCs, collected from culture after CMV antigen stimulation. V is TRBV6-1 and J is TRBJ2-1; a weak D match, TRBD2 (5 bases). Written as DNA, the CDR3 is TGTGCCAGCACTCCCTTTAACGCGGGCGGACCGGGGAATGAGCAGTTCTTC. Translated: CASTPFNAGGPGNEQFF.